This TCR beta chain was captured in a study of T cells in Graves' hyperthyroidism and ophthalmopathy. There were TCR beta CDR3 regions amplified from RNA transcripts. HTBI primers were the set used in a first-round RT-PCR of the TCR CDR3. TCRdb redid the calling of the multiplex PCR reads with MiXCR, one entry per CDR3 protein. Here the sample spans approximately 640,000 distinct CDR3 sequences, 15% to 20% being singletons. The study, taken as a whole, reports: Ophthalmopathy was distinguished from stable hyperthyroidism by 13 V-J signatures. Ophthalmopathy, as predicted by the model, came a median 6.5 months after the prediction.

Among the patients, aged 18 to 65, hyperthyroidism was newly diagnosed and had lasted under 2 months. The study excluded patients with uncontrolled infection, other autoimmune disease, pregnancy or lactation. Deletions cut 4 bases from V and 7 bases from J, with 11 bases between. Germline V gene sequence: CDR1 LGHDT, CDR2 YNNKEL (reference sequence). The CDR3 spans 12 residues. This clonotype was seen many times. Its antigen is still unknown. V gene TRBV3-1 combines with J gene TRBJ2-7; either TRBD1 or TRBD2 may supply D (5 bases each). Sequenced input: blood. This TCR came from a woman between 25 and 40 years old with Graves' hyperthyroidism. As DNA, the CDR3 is TGTGCCAGCAGCCGGGGGACGATTGAGCAGTACTTC. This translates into CASSRGTIEQYF.